The 28 T cell receptor beta chains reported below all come from one sample, sequenced in a study of identical twins. TCRdb re-called the 5' RACE reads through MiXCR, storing one row per CDR3 protein. The table includes 500,000 or so distinct CDR3 sequences, approximately 15% detected once. This same sample was also taken into another study, of yellow fever vaccine responses in identical twins.

Material: CD4+ T cells sorted from blood. These receptor sequences come from a woman aged 18 to 35 in good health.

There are a few counts of this clonotype. The chain carries TRBV20-1 and TRBJ2-3, with a tentative D call TRBD2 (5 bases). In germline, CDR1 is DFQATT, CDR2 SNEGSKA (reference sequence). V was cut by 6 bases and J by 3 bases, with 19 bases left in between. The CDR3 has 15 amino acids. Written as DNA, the CDR3 is TGCAGTGCCCCGGGAACGGGTAGTATTACAGATACGCAGTATTTT. Translated, it gives CSAPGTGSITDTQYF.

The V gene is TRBV7-9, the J gene TRBJ2-4, with D tentatively TRBD2 (5 bases). The germline gives CDR1 SEHNR, CDR2 FQNEAQ (reference sequence). There are 12 residues in the CDR3. V was clipped by 5 bases and J by 7 bases, with 9 bases between them. The CDR3 spells CASSVSENIQYF. The CDR3 bases are TGTGCCAGCAGCGTTAGCGAGAACATTCAGTACTTC.

This clonotype was observed at least ten times. The chain has TRBV7-2 and TRBJ2-7; D gene ambiguous. The CDR3 spans 11 residues. Germline values: CDR1 SGHTA, CDR2 FQGNSA. V was trimmed by 3 bases and J by 4 bases, leaving 4 bases between them. The CDR3 loop reads CASSFKYEQYF. The CDR3 nucleotides are TGTGCCAGCAGCTTCAAGTACGAGCAGTACTTC.

A few counts support this clonotype. This rearrangement joins TRBV28 to TRBJ2-7; TRBD2 aligns across 9 bases. Germline CDR1 MDHEN, CDR2 SYDVKM. The CDR3 is made up of 16 amino acids. J was trimmed by 2 bases and V by 4 bases; bases with no gene match: 9. The CDR3 protein is CASSSLLAGGPYEQYF. The CDR3 nucleotides read TGTGCCAGCAGTTCCCTCTTGGCGGGGGGGCCCTACGAGCAGTACTTC.

V and J are TRBV27 and TRBJ2-5; the match to TRBD2 covers 11 bases. With V trimmed by 5 bases and J by 2 bases, 13 bases remained unmatched. Germline CDR1 reads MNHEY; CDR2 reads SMNVEV (reference sequence). CDR3 length: 18 residues. CDR3 DNA sequence: TGTGCCAGCAGTCCCGAGGGGCAGCGACTAGCGGGACAAGAGACCCAGTACTTC. Translation: CASSPEGQRLAGQETQYF.

V and J are TRBV5-5 and TRBJ2-5; 9 positions match TRBD1. The CDR3 spans 17 residues. Germline V gene data show CDR1 as SGHKS and CDR2 as YYEKEE (reference sequence). V shed 3 bases and J 2 bases; nucleotides not matched to a gene: 11. Here the CDR3 reads CASSSGTGTRIQETQYF. In nucleotides, the CDR3 is TGTGCCAGCAGCTCGGGGACAGGGACCAGAATTCAAGAGACCCAGTACTTC.

The chain combines TRBV11-1 with TRBJ1-4; possibly TRBD1 for D (5 bases). The V and J ends lost 5 bases and 8 bases respectively, with 18 bases between them. The CDR3 covers 15 residues. Germline values: CDR1 SGHAT, CDR2 FQDESV (reference sequence). The DNA for the CDR3 is TGTGCCAGCAGCATAACCGGGACCTTGGGCGAAAAACTGTTTTTT. This codes for CASSITGTLGEKLFF.

A few counts support this clonotype. The chain joins TRBV28 to TRBJ2-2; TRBD1 or TRBD2 may be the D gene (7 bases each). Trimming stripped 3 bases from V and 7 bases from J, with 12 bases between. CDR3 length: 14 amino acids. From germline, CDR1 is MDHEN and CDR2 SYDVKM. DNA of the CDR3: TGTGCCAGCAGTTTGGGAGGGGGCTTCGGGGAGCTGTTTTTT. Translated, it gives CASSLGGGFGELFF.

This clonotype has a handful of counts. The rearrangement uses TRBV7-6 and TRBJ2-7; 7 nucleotides match TRBD1. The V segment lost 2 bases and the J segment 2 bases; nucleotides outside the gene matches: 15. The CDR3 totals 18 residues. The germline V gene encodes CDR1 SGHVS and CDR2 FNYEAQ. The CDR3 is CASSLNRPAWDRAYEQYF. The CDR3 DNA is TGTGCCAGCAGCTTAAACAGACCCGCATGGGACAGAGCCTACGAGCAGTACTTC.

This sequence joins TRBV20-1 and TRBJ2-1, with 13 bases matching TRBD2. This CDR3 region has 17 residues. In germline, CDR1 is DFQATT, CDR2 SNEGSKA (reference sequence). V lost 5 bases and J lost 2; bases outside the gene matches: 9. CDR3 in amino acids: CSASTGLAGRAYNEQFF. As DNA, the CDR3 is TGCAGTGCTTCAACGGGACTAGCGGGAAGGGCCTACAATGAGCAGTTCTTC.

The V and J genes are TRBV5-1 and TRBJ1-2, with 9 bases lining up with TRBD1. This CDR3 is built from 14 residues. Germline trimming cut 0 bases from V and 5 bases from J; bases unmatched to any gene: 2. The germline V gene has CDR1 SGHRS and CDR2 YFSETQ. The CDR3 region has the DNA TGCGCCAGCAGCTTGGGTGACAGGGGGTATGGCTACACCTTC. Its protein product is CASSLGDRGYGYTF.

The chain recombines TRBV29-1 with TRBJ2-7; the match to TRBD1 covers 7 bases. V shed 4 bases, J shed 6 bases, and the junction held 12 bases outside the gene matches. The CDR3 contains 14 residues. Germline CDR1 reads SQVTM; CDR2 reads ANQGSEA. CDR3 in DNA: TGCAGCGTTGCCCGCCGGGACAGCACCTCCGAGCAGTACTTC. Translation gives CSVARRDSTSEQYF.

The J gene is TRBJ1-6, the V gene TRBV7-9, with D possibly matching TRBD1 (6 bases). Germline V CDR1 and CDR2: SEHNR, FQNEAQ (reference sequence). The ends were cut back, 4 bases at V and 9 bases at J, with 13 bases in the middle. This CDR3 is 14 amino acids long. The CDR3, as DNA: TGTGCCAGCAGCTACGGACAGATCGGTTCACCCCTCCACTTT. Amino acids: CASSYGQIGSPLHF.

This clonotype was counted a few times. This chain links TRBV27 with TRBJ2-3; 7 bases map to TRBD1. Germline lookup yields CDR1 MNHEY and CDR2 SMNVEV (reference sequence). The CDR3 loop spans 14 amino acids. V lost 3 bases and J lost 5; bases outside the gene matches: 5. The CDR3 region has the DNA TGTGCCAGCAGTTTTAGCCACAGGGGAGATACGCAGTATTTT. Its translation: CASSFSHRGDTQYF.

This chain connects TRBV9 to TRBJ2-5, with TRBD2 matching 9 bases. In germline, CDR1 is SGDLS, CDR2 YYNGEE. The CDR3 consists of 15 residues. V trimming: 4 bases; J trimming: 2 bases; junction bases outside the gene matches: 6. CDR3 nucleotides: TGTGCCAGCAGCCTTCTAGCGGGGCTGCAAGAGACCCAGTACTTC. This codes for CASSLLAGLQETQYF.

This clonotype was recorded a few times. The genes are TRBV7-8 and TRBJ2-5; TRBD2 might be the D (5 bases). This CDR3 is built from 14 residues. Germline V gene sequence: CDR1 SGHVS, CDR2 FQNEAQ. The germline V and J ends were trimmed by 1 base and 6 bases, with 12 bases remaining between them. CDR3 nucleotide sequence: TGTGCCAGCAGCTTAGGGGAGAAGCAAAAGACCCAGTACTTC. Amino acids: CASSLGEKQKTQYF. Variable domain in full (rest from reference TRBV7-8 and TRBJ2-5): GAGVSQSPRYKVAKRGQDVALRCDPISGHVSLFWYQQALGQGPEFLTYFQNEAQLDKSGLPSDRFFAERPEGSVSTLKIQRTQQEDSAVYLCASSLGEKQKTQYFGPGTRLLVL.

This chain connects TRBV29-1 to TRBJ2-3, with 11 bases identical to TRBD2. CDR3 length: 14 residues. Germline values: CDR1 SQVTM, CDR2 ANQGSEA. The trim removed 6 bases at V and 3 bases at J, leaving 5 bases unmatched. Here the CDR3 reads CSVPTSGRTDTQYF. The CDR3 DNA reads TGCAGCGTGCCAACTAGCGGGAGAACAGATACGCAGTATTTT.

This clonotype showed up just a few times. J is TRBJ2-7 and V is TRBV21-1; no DNA check was done on the table's D call, TRBD1. TRBV21-1 is designated a pseudogene. The CDR3 has 14 residues. The DNA of the CDR3 is TGTGCCACTCCCCAAGGGGCAAGAAGCTACGAGCAGTACTTC. Translated, it gives CATPQGARSYEQYF.

This rearrangement joins TRBV9 to TRBJ2-2; possibly TRBD1 or TRBD2 for D (5 bases each). Germline V gene data show CDR1 as SGDLS and CDR2 as YYNGEE. The V gene lost 2 bases and the J gene lost 5 bases, with 13 bases spanning the gap. The CDR3 spans 15 residues. In DNA form, the CDR3 reads TGTGCCAGCAGCGTTACGGGGCGTGGGACCGGGGAGCTGTTTTTT. Translation: CASSVTGRGTGELFF.

This clonotype was recorded only once. The chain carries TRBV3-1 and TRBJ2-5, with D possibly being TRBD1 (5 bases). Germline V gives CDR1 LGHDT, CDR2 YNNKEL (reference sequence). The CDR3 runs to 15 residues. V was cut by 0 bases and J by 4 bases, with 12 bases left in between. As DNA, the CDR3 is TGTGCCAGCAGCCAAGATCCCGTTAGGGGAGAGACCCAGTACTTC. It specifies CASSQDPVRGETQYF.

The chain carries TRBV7-2 and TRBJ2-7; TRBD1 is a possible D gene (6 bases). V was pared by 1 base and J by 2 bases, with 12 bases between. The CDR3 has 15 residues. Germline loops: CDR1 SGHTA, CDR2 FQGNSA. The CDR3 sequence: CASSLVMGDTYEQYF. The CDR3 DNA is TGTGCCAGCAGCTTAGTGATGGGGGACACCTACGAGCAGTACTTC.

This chain joins TRBV20-1 and TRBJ2-3; D may match TRBD1 or TRBD2 (5 bases each). V was shortened by 5 bases and J by 2 bases, with 14 bases between the two germline ends. CDR1 and CDR2 (germline): DFQATT, SNEGSKA (reference sequence). This CDR3 spans 14 amino acids. The CDR3 spells CSARDARYTDTQYF. CDR3 coding DNA: TGCAGTGCTCGGGACGCTAGGTACACAGATACGCAGTATTTT.

The V call is TRBV20-1, the J call TRBJ2-1, with TRBD2 as a possible D gene (5 bases). Trimming left V 7 bases short and J 10 bases short, with 20 bases between. Germline CDR1 reads DFQATT; CDR2 reads SNEGSKA (reference sequence). The CDR3 is 13 residues long. CDR3 loop: CSEEGPAVIEQFF. The CDR3 DNA follows: TGCAGTGAAGAGGGCCCAGCGGTCATAGAGCAGTTCTTC.

The V call is TRBV6-5, the J call TRBJ1-6; D remains unclear. This CDR3 spans 14 amino acids. V was clipped by 4 bases and J by 6 bases, with 10 bases between them. Germline CDR1 is MNHEY and CDR2 is SVGAGI. CDR3 amino acids: CASSSTPGNSPLHF. The CDR3 DNA reads as TGTGCCAGCAGTTCGACCCCTGGTAATTCACCCCTCCACTTT.

J is TRBJ2-3 and V is TRBV20-1, with 13 bases fitting TRBD2. Trimming cost V 5 bases and J 1 base; bases outside gene matches: 9. Looked up from germline, CDR1 is DFQATT and CDR2 is SNEGSKA (reference sequence). This CDR3 contains 17 residues. CDR3 in amino acids: CSAPGHGTSGGTDTQYF. The CDR3 DNA is TGCAGTGCTCCAGGACACGGGACTAGCGGGGGCACAGATACGCAGTATTTT.

This clonotype came up a few times. The chain employs TRBV24-1 and TRBJ2-2, with 7 positions matching TRBD1. V was clipped by 0 bases and J by 0 bases; unmatched bases: 0. This CDR3 is built from 16 residues. Germline V gives CDR1 KGHDR, CDR2 SFDVKD. This chain's CDR3 is CATSDLQGANTGELFF. Written as DNA, the CDR3 is TGTGCCACCAGTGATTTGCAGGGGGCGAACACCGGGGAGCTGTTTTTT.

This chain links TRBV5-1 with TRBJ2-1; no clear D gene. Trimming pared 0 bases from V and 5 bases from J, leaving 9 bases between. This CDR3 comprises 14 residues. Germline V gene data show CDR1 as SGHRS and CDR2 as YFSETQ. This CDR3 reads CASSLEFGHNEQFF. CDR3 in DNA: TGCGCCAGCAGCTTGGAGTTCGGCCACAATGAGCAGTTCTTC.

This clonotype was detected only a few times. This chain connects TRBV5-1 to TRBJ2-7; D is uncertain. V was trimmed by 6 bases and J by 0 bases, leaving 7 bases between them. The CDR3 spans 12 residues. Germline V gene lookup returns CDR1 SGHRS and CDR2 YFSETQ. CDR3 sequence: CASTGPSYEQYF. CDR3 nucleotides: TGCGCCAGCACTGGGCCCTCCTACGAGCAGTACTTC.